Below, 10 T cell receptor beta chains from the same sample are listed, as sequenced in a study of blood T cell repertoires in COVID-19. Some clones are missing from TCRdb's copy, which holds only in-frame ones; the method was immunoSEQ multiplex PCR. The sample has 140,000 or so clones, roughly 80% seen once. The specimen was peripheral blood. The receptors shown here come from a man aged 45-60 years with active or convalescent COVID-19.

This clone was observed a few times. The chain employs TRBV7-9 and TRBJ1-4; D not resolved. The CDR3 is 14 residues long. Between the trimmed V and J ends, which lost 4 bases and 10 bases, there was a span of 16 bases. Germline CDR1 SEHNR, CDR2 FQNEAQ (reference sequence). In DNA form, the CDR3 reads TGTGCCAGCAGCTCGACTTCCCCCGGCGGAAAACTGTTTTTT. It encodes CASSSTSPGGKLFF.

The chain joins TRBV9 to TRBJ2-2; no firm D call. Trimming shortened V by 0 bases and J by 1 base, and 7 bases separated the two germline ends. The germline V gene has CDR1 SGDLS and CDR2 YYNGEE. The CDR3 is made up of 15 amino acids. The CDR3 coding sequence is TGTGCCAGCAGCGTAGGACACTTGAACACCGGGGAGCTGTTTTTT. Translation gives CASSVGHLNTGELFF.

This chain connects TRBV18 to TRBJ1-6; 7 bases match TRBD1. The CDR3 is made up of 17 amino acids. V gave up 3 bases and J gave up 5 bases; unmatched junction bases: 10. Germline V CDR1 and CDR2: KGHSH, LQKENI. The CDR3 spells CASSPSLSGQHNSPLHF. The CDR3 coding sequence is TGTGCCAGCTCACCCTCGTTGTCGGGACAGCATAATTCACCCCTCCACTTT.

The chain carries TRBV7-9 and TRBJ1-1; D might be TRBD1 (6 bases). Germline V gene data show CDR1 as SEHNR and CDR2 as FQNEAQ (reference sequence). This CDR3 has 12 residues. V gave up 9 bases and J gave up 5 bases, with 13 bases separating them. CDR3 sequence reads: CASRQDITEAFF. The CDR3 DNA reads TGTGCCAGTCGACAGGATATAACTGAAGCTTTCTTT.

This clone has a single count. The chain recombines TRBV19 with TRBJ2-1; TRBD2 is a possible D gene (5 bases). V was shortened by 7 bases and J by 0 bases, with 19 bases between the two germline ends. Germline loops: CDR1 LNHDA, CDR2 SQIVND (reference sequence). CDR3 length: 17 residues. The CDR3 DNA sequence: TGTGCCAGTACCCCCCCTAGCCCCCCCTCCTCCTACAATGAGCAGTTCTTC. Its translation: CASTPPSPPSSYNEQFF.

This clone was recorded a few times. The DNA for the CDR3 is TGTGCCAGCAGCCAACTAGCGGGAGATCTAGATACGCAGTATTTT. This sequence encodes CASSQLAGDLDTQYF. The chain has TRBV4-2 and TRBJ2-3; 10 positions match TRBD2. Germline CDR1 reads LGHNA; CDR2 reads YNFKEQ. V dropped 2 bases and J dropped 5; count of bases not matched to a gene: 4. The CDR3 consists of 15 residues.

The CDR3 region is CASSQSPARGSPLHF. The DNA of the CDR3 is TGTGCCAGCAGCCAATCACCCGCCAGGGGTTCACCCCTCCACTTT. The rearrangement uses TRBV16 and TRBJ1-6, with D possibly being TRBD1 (6 bases). Trimming left V 0 bases short and J 9 bases short, with 12 bases between. Germline CDR1 KGHSY, CDR2 FQNENV. The CDR3 has 15 residues.

This rearrangement joins TRBV3-1 (or the pseudogene TRBV3-2) to TRBJ1-5, with D possibly being TRBD1 (5 bases). Germline CDR1 is LGHDT and CDR2 is YNNKEL (reference sequence). This CDR3 comprises 15 residues. The germline V and J ends were trimmed by 3 bases and 0 bases, with 9 bases remaining between them. CDR3: CASSHGGYSNQPQHF. CDR3 sequence (DNA): TGTGCCAGCAGCCATGGGGGGTATAGCAATCAGCCCCAGCATTTT.

J is TRBJ2-5 and V is TRBV5-1; D unresolved. The CDR3 has 14 residues. V lost 0 bases and J 2 bases, leaving 8 bases between the germline ends. Looked up from germline, CDR1 is SGHRS and CDR2 is YFSETQ. In DNA, the CDR3 is TGCGCCAGCAGCTTGGCCGGTTCACAAGAGACCCAGTACTTC. This codes for CASSLAGSQETQYF.

The CDR3 sequence: CASSLPTAQETQYF. The CDR3 nucleotides are TGCGCCAGCAGCTTGCCGACTGCACAAGAGACCCAGTACTTC. This chain uses TRBV5-1 with TRBJ2-5; D gene unclear. Germline-derived CDR1 and CDR2 are SGHRS and YFSETQ. The ends were cut back, 1 base at V and 2 bases at J, with 9 bases in the middle. This CDR3 is built from 14 residues.